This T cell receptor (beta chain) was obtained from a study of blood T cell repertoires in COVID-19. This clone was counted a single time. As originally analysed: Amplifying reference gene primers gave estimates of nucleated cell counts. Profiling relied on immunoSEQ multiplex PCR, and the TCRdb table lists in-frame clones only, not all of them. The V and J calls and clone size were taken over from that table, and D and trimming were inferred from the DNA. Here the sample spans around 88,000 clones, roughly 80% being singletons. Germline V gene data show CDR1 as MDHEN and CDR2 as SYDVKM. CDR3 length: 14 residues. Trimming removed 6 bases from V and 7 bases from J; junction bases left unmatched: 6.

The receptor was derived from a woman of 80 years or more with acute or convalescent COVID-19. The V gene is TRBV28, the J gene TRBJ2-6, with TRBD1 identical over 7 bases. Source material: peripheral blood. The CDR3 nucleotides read TGTGCCAGCAGACAGGGGCTTAGCGCCAACGTCCTGACTTTC. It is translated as CASRQGLSANVLTF. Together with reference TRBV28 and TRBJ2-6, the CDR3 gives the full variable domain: DVKVTQSSRYLVKRTGEKVFLECVQDMDHENMFWYRQDPGLGLRLIYFSYDVKMKEKGDIPEGYSVSREKKERFSLILESASTNQTSMYLCASRQGLSANVLTFGAGSRLTVL.